This T cell receptor beta chain was profiled in a study of blood T cell repertoires in COVID-19. Turning to the study itself: T cells, B-cell-depleted T cells, or PBMCs supplied cDNA or gDNA.

This study enrolled people aged about 18 to 100 from about two dozen US geographic areas. A COVID-19 case had been met by exposed participants during the 2 weeks before study entry. Original data processing: By means of reference gene primer amplification, nucleated cell counts were estimated. Profiling relied on immunoSEQ multiplex PCR, and the TCRdb table lists in-frame clones only, not all of them. The V and J calls and clone size come from that table; D and trimming were worked out from the DNA. The repertoire holds around 340,000 clones, with 88% as singletons. The receptor was derived from a woman aged 25 to 45 who had been exposed to COVID-19. The specimen sequenced was PBMCs or T cells enriched from blood (not recorded which).

CDR3 DNA: TGTGCCAGCAGCCAAGTCGGTCGCGGAAAACATGGCTACACCTTC. As protein: CASSQVGRGKHGYTF. The V gene is TRBV3-1 (or the pseudogene TRBV3-2), the J gene TRBJ1-2; no definite D call. This CDR3 region has 15 residues. The germline V gene encodes CDR1 LGHDT and CDR2 YNNKEL (reference sequence). Trimming removed 1 base from V and 6 bases from J, with 15 bases in between.